One TCR beta chain is described in this entry. Its antigen remains unknown. This record belongs to a study of blood T cells in healthy people across ages. Study conclusions and caveats: Long-lived donors had more naive CD4+ cells and higher diversity than aged donors.

The germline V and J ends were trimmed by 0 bases and 4 bases, with 16 bases remaining between them. Germline loops: CDR1 ENHRY, CDR2 SYGVKD. The length of the CDR3 is 16 residues. The second PCR ran roughly 7 to 12 cycles with a sample-barcoded 5' primer and J-beta primers. Carrying 12 random nucleotides, a template-switch adaptor labeled each individual cDNA molecule. TCRdb reprocessed the 5' RACE reads via MiXCR and lists one record per CDR3 protein. The table lists around 700,000 distinct CDR3 sequences, roughly 25% of them singletons. These data also featured in a second study, about T cells of mothers and their children. That study adds: Each 15 ul cDNA reaction used roughly 1.6 ug RNA; all RNA was used. The study obtained over 9.5 million TCR beta CDR3 reads per mother and a few million per child.

The gene calls are TRBV10-3 and TRBJ2-7; a possible D gene is TRBD1 (5 bases). This receptor was identified in a boy younger than 18 in good health. Sequencing was performed on blood. For the CDR3, the DNA is TGTGCCATCAGTGAGTCGGAGAGGACACGAAATTACGAGCAGTACTTC. As protein: CAISESERTRNYEQYF.